One and the same sample provided the 12 T cell receptor beta chains below, sequenced in a study of blood T cell repertoires in COVID-19. Profiling relied on immunoSEQ multiplex PCR, and the TCRdb table lists in-frame clones only, not all of them. Of 200,000 to 250,000 clones in the sample, approximately 86% are singletons; the top ten hold about 2.9%. Material for sequencing was peripheral blood. These receptors all stem from a woman in her 30s who had recovered from COVID-19.

The chain uses TRBV10-3 and TRBJ1-3; D perhaps matches TRBD1 (5 bases). This CDR3 has 14 residues. Per germline, CDR1 ENHRY and CDR2 SYGVKD. V lost 8 bases and J lost 2, with 13 bases in between. The DNA of the CDR3 is TGTGCCATCGAAGATCGGGGGGCTGGAAACACCATATATTTT. Its protein is CAIEDRGAGNTIYF.

This clone was counted a single time. The V and J genes are TRBV7-9 and TRBJ2-3, with a tentative D call TRBD2 (5 bases). From germline, CDR1 is SEHNR and CDR2 FQNEAQ (reference sequence). This CDR3 is built from 15 residues. V gave up 2 bases and J gave up 4 bases, with 13 bases separating them. The CDR3 region has the DNA TGTGCCAGCAGCTTATCCGGCGCGGGCCCAGATACGCAGTATTTT. This encodes CASSLSGAGPDTQYF. Supplemented by reference TRBV7-9 and TRBJ2-3, the full variable domain reads DTGVSQNPRHKITKRGQNVTFRCDPISEHNRLYWYRQTLGQGPEFLTYFQNEAQLEKSRLLSDRFSAERPKGSFSTLEIQRTEQGDSAMYLCASSLSGAGPDTQYFGPGTRLTVL.

The V gene is TRBV10-3, the J gene TRBJ1-1; no reliable D call. Germline V CDR1 and CDR2: ENHRY, SYGVKD. V lost 9 bases, J lost 0 bases, and 14 bases lay in between. This CDR3 spans 14 amino acids. In nucleotides, the CDR3 is TGTGCCATATCGGGAGGAGTCATGAACACTGAAGCTTTCTTT. Protein sequence: CAISGGVMNTEAFF.

This rearrangement joins TRBV24-1 to TRBJ2-2; possible D gene TRBD1, 6 bases. The V gene's germline CDR1 is KGHDR and CDR2 SFDVKD. The length of the CDR3 is 12 residues. Deletions cut 9 bases from V and 3 bases from J, with 7 bases between. CDR3 region: CATQGYTGELFF. DNA for the CDR3: TGTGCCACCCAGGGGTACACCGGGGAGCTGTTTTTT.

The gene calls are TRBV6-5 and TRBJ2-1, with 10 bases fitting TRBD1. CDR1 and CDR2 from the germline V gene are MNHEY and SVGAGI. This CDR3 has 15 residues. V lost 6 bases, J lost 0 bases, and 2 bases stayed unmatched. CDR3 protein: CASSRTGGSYNEQFF. In DNA form, the CDR3 reads TGTGCCAGCAGCCGGACAGGGGGCTCCTACAATGAGCAGTTCTTC.

The chain recombines TRBV11-2 with TRBJ2-5; 9 bases line up with TRBD2. Germline trimming cut 6 bases from V and 3 bases from J; bases unmatched to any gene: 11. The CDR3 loop spans 16 amino acids. In germline, CDR1 is SGHAT, CDR2 FQNNGV. CDR3 amino acids: CASSQGDLAGKETQYF. The CDR3 coding sequence is TGTGCCAGCAGTCAAGGGGATCTAGCGGGGAAAGAGACCCAGTACTTC.

This clone was counted only a few times. The rearrangement uses TRBV21-1 and TRBJ2-3; the table calls TRBD2, which could not be checked here. TRBV21-1 is annotated as a pseudogene. The CDR3 length is 14 residues. For the CDR3, the DNA is TGTGCCAGCAGCAGTGGGAGTGGCACAGATACGCAGTATTTT. Translated, it gives CASSSGSGTDTQYF.

At least ten counts were recorded for this clone. The chain couples TRBV5-1 to TRBJ1-2; unclear D gene. CDR3 length equals 14 residues. V shed 4 bases and J shed 8 bases, with 18 bases lying between them. Germline CDR1 reads SGHRS; CDR2 reads YFSETQ. The CDR3 reads CASSPEPGLGGYTF. The CDR3 coding sequence is TGCGCCAGCAGCCCTGAACCGGGATTAGGGGGCTACACCTTC.

The CDR3, as DNA: TGTGCCAGCAGCTTTGAGAACTACGAGCAGTACTTC. Translation gives CASSFENYEQYF. The chain links TRBV7-9 to TRBJ2-7; D is ambiguous. V lost 3 bases and J 3 bases, leaving 6 bases between the germline ends. The CDR3 sequence is 12 residues long. CDR1 SEHNR and CDR2 FQNEAQ come from the germline V gene (reference sequence). Full variable domain (rest looked up from reference TRBV7-9 and TRBJ2-7): DTGVSQNPRHKITKRGQNVTFRCDPISEHNRLYWYRQTLGQGPEFLTYFQNEAQLEKSRLLSDRFSAERPKGSFSTLEIQRTEQGDSAMYLCASSFENYEQYFGPGTRLTVT.

V and J are TRBV2 and TRBJ2-2; TRBD2 aligns across 12 bases. V trimming: 8 bases; J trimming: 3 bases; junction bases outside the gene matches: 4. Germline V gene lookup returns CDR1 SNHLY and CDR2 FYNNEI. The CDR3 runs 15 residues. CDR3 sequence: CASLAGGLDTGELFF. In nucleotides, the CDR3 is TGTGCCAGCCTAGCGGGGGGGCTCGACACCGGGGAGCTGTTTTTT.

Points on this clone: The identical CDR3 is also encoded by other nucleotide sequences in the sample. The chain links TRBV10-1 to TRBJ1-1, with a tentative D call TRBD1 (5 bases). Germline V gives CDR1 WNHNN, CDR2 SYGVQD (reference sequence). V was shortened by 3 bases and J by 5 bases, with 7 bases between the two germline ends. CDR3 size: 12 residues. The CDR3 DNA is TGCGCCAGCAGTGACCGGGGGACTGAAGCTTTCTTT. Translated, it gives CASSDRGTEAFF.

The chain employs TRBV6-2 or TRBV6-3 and TRBJ2-1, with 8 bases lining up with TRBD1. This CDR3 has 16 amino acids. The junction had 13 bases not matched to a gene; V was cut back by 4 bases and J by 8 bases. Germline CDR1 MNHEY, CDR2 SVGEGT. CDR3 protein: CASSSRPGQGDHEQFF. The CDR3 DNA reads as TGTGCCAGCAGTTCAAGACCCGGACAGGGCGATCATGAGCAGTTCTTC.